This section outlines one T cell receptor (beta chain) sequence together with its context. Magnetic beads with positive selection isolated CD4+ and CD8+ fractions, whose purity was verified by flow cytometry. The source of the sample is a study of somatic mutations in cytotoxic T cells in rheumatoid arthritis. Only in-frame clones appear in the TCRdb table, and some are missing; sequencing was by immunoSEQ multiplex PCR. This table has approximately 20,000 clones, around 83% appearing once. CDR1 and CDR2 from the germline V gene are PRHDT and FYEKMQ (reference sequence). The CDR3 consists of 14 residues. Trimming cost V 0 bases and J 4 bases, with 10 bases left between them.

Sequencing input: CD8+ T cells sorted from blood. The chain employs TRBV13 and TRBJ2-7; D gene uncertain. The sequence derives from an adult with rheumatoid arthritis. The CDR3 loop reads CASSLGDKTYEQYF. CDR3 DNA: TGTGCCAGCAGCTTAGGCGATAAAACTTACGAGCAGTACTTC.